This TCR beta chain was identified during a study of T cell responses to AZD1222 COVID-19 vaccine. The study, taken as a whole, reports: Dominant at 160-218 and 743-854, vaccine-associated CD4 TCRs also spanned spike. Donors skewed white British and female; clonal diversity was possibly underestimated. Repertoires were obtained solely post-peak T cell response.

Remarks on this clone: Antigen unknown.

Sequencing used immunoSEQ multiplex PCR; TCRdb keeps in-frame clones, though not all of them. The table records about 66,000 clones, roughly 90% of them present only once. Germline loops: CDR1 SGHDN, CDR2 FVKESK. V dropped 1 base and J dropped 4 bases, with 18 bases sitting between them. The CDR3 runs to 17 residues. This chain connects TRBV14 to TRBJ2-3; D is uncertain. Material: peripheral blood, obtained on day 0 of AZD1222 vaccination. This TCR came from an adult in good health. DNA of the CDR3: TGTGCCAGCAGCCAAGTCACTCTCCGGGTGGCACCAGATACGCAGTATTTT. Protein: CASSQVTLRVAPDTQYF.